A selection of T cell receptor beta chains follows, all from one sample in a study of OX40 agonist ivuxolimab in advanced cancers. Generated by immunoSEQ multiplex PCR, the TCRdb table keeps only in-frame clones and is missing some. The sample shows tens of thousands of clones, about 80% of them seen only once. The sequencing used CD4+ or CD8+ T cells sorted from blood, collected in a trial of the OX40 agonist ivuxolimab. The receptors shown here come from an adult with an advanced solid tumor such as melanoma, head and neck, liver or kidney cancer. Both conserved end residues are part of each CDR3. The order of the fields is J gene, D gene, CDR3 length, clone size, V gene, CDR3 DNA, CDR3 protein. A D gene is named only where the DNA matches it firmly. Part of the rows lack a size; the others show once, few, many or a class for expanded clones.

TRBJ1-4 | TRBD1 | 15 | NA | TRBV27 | TGTGCCAGCAGTCACCAGGGGGCAGCTAATGAAAAACTGTTTTTT | CASSHQGAANEKLFF
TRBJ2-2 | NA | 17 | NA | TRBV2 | TGTGCCAGCAACCATCCAGGGCCGGGTTCGCTCACCGGGGAGCTGTTTTTT | CASNHPGPGSLTGELFF
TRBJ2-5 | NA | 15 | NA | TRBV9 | TGTGCCAGCAGCGCCGCAGGGATAGGCCAAGAGACCCAGTACTTC | CASSAAGIGQETQYF
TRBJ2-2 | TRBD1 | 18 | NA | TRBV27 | TGTGCCAGCAGTTTAAGGCTCTACGGGACAGGGCGGACCGGGGAGCTGTTTTTT | CASSLRLYGTGRTGELFF
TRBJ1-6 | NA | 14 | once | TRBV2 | TGTGCCAGCAGTGACCAGGGTTATAATTCACCCCTCCACTTT | CASSDQGYNSPLHF
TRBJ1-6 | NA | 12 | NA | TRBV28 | TGTGCCAGCAGCCCAACAAGGTCACCCCTCCACTTT | CASSPTRSPLHF
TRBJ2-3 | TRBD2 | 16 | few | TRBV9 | TGTGCCAGCAGCGGGGGGACCAGCGGGGGCGCAGATACGCAGTATTTT | CASSGGTSGGADTQYF
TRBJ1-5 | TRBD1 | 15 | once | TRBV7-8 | TGTGCCAGCAGCGCGGGACAGGTGGGCAATCAGCCCCAGCATTTT | CASSAGQVGNQPQHF
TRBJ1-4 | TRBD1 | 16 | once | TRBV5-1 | TGCGCCAGCAGCTTGGTAGAGGGACAGATTAATGAAAAACTGTTTTTT | CASSLVEGQINEKLFF
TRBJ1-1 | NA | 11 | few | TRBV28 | TGTGCCATCCAGGGGAACACTGAAGCTTTCTTT | CAIQGNTEAFF
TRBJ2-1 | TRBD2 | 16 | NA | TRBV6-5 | TGTGCCAGCAGTTACTTGGCCCCTAGCGGGGGCGATGAGCAGTTCTTC | CASSYLAPSGGDEQFF
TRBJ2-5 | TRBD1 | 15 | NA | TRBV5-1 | TGCGCCAGCTTTCCCGGGACAGGGGGCAGGGAGACCCAGTACTTC | CASFPGTGGRETQYF
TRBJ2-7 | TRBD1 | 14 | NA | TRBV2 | TGTGCCAGCAGTTGGACAGGGGACCTGCCCGAGCAGTACTTC | CASSWTGDLPEQYF
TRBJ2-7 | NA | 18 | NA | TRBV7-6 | TGTGCCAGCAGCCTCGTATCTATGGCCGGGACTTCCTCCTACGAGCAGTACTTC | CASSLVSMAGTSSYEQYF
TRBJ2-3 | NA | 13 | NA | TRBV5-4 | TGTGCCAGCAGCTTGGAACAGTTGGATACGCAGTATTTT | CASSLEQLDTQYF
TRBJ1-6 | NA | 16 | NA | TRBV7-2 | TGTGCCAGCAGCTCGGCCACTTCCAGGAATAATTCACCCCTCCACTTT | CASSSATSRNNSPLHF
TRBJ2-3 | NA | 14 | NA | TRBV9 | TGTGCCAGCAGCTCCCCGTTGACGACAGATACGCAGTATTTT | CASSSPLTTDTQYF
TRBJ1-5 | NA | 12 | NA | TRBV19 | TGTGCCAGTAGTCCATCACCCGGGAGCCAGCATTTT | CASSPSPGSQHF
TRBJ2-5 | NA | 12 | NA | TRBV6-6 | TGTGCCAGCCGGGATTACCAAGAGACCCAGTACTTC | CASRDYQETQYF
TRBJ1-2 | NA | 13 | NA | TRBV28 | TGTGCCAGCAGTTCAGACCCTAACTATGGCTACACCTTC | CASSSDPNYGYTF
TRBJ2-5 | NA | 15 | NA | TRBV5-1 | TGCGCCAGCAGGTTGATTTTACAGGGATACGAGACCCAGTACTTC | CASRLILQGYETQYF
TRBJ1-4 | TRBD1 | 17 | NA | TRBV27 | TGTGCCAGCAGTTCAGACAGGGGCTCGGGACTTAATGAAAAACTGTTTTTT | CASSSDRGSGLNEKLFF
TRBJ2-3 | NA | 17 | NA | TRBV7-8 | TGTGCCAGCAGCTTAGGTGCGCGGGGGCCTTGGGCAGATACGCAGTATTTT | CASSLGARGPWADTQYF
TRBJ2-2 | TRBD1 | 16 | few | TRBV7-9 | TGTGCCAGCAGCAGGACAGGGGGAATTACCACCGGGGAGCTGTTTTTT | CASSRTGGITTGELFF
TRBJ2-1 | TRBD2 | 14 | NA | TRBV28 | TGTGCCAGCAGGGGACTAGCGACCTACAATGAGCAGTTCTTC | CASRGLATYNEQFF
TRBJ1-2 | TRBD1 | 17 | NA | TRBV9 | TGTGCCAGCAGCGGGGGAGGGACAGGGGAGGGGAACTATGGCTACACCTTC | CASSGGGTGEGNYGYTF
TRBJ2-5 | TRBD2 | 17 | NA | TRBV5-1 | TGCGCCAGCAGCTTGGGCCAACTAGCGGGGGGCCAAGAGACCCAGTACTTC | CASSLGQLAGGQETQYF
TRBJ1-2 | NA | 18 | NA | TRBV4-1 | TGCGCCAGCAGCCAAGATATAATGGGCGGCTTTCTGAACTATGGCTACACCTTC | CASSQDIMGGFLNYGYTF
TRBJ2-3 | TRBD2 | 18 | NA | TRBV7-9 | TGTGCCAGCTCTAGTCCCCGACTAGCGGGGTTAATCACAGATACGCAGTATTTT | CASSSPRLAGLITDTQYF